This T cell receptor (beta chain) was documented in a study of blood T cell repertoires in COVID-19. Overall study: From T cells, B-cell-depleted T cells, or PBMCs came the material, which was cDNA or gDNA.

This table comes from immunoSEQ multiplex PCR, and its TCRdb copy is limited to in-frame clones, with some not included. In the table there are about 220,000 clones, around three quarters of which are singletons. CDR3 length equals 14 residues. The V gene's germline CDR1 is KGHDR and CDR2 SFDVKD. With V trimmed by 6 bases and J by 5 bases, 8 bases remained unmatched. The sample taken for sequencing was peripheral blood. The V and J genes are TRBV24-1 and TRBJ2-5; 7 positions match TRBD1. The TCR sequence derives from a woman in her 70s with acute or convalescent COVID-19. The CDR3 protein is CATSHSGQLETQYF. In DNA, the CDR3 is TGTGCCACCAGTCACTCGGGACAGTTGGAGACCCAGTACTTC.